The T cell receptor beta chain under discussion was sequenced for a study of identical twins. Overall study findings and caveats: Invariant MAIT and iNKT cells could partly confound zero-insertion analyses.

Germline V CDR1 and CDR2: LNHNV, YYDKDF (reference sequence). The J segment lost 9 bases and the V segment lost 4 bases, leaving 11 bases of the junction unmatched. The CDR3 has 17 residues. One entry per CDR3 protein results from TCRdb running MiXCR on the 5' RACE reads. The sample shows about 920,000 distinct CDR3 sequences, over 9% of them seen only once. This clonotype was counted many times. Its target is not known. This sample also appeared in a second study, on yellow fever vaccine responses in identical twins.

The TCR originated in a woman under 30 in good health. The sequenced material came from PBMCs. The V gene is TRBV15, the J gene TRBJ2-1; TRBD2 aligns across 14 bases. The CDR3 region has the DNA TGTGCCACCAGCATTTTCCGACTAGCGGGAGGGCCCCTTGAGCAGTTCTTC. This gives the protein CATSIFRLAGGPLEQFF.